This entry lists 30 T cell receptor beta chains sequenced from one sample in a study of cytomegalovirus exposure and HLA in healthy donors. The PCR employed 60 Vbeta primers together with 13 Jbeta primers. Assay used: immunoSEQ multiplex PCR; TCRdb lists only in-frame clones, some missing. Among more than 150,000 clones listed, about 80% were seen once. The sequencing input was PBMCs. These receptor sequences come from a man aged 40-49 years in good health and CMV-seronegative.

The rearrangement links TRBV6-1 to TRBJ2-6; 7 nucleotides line up with TRBD1. V shed 3 bases, J shed 2 bases, and the junction held 10 bases outside the gene matches. CDR1 and CDR2 (germline): MNHNS, SASEGT. This CDR3 region has 18 residues. CDR3 nucleotide sequence: TGTGCCAGCAGTGACGACAGGGCTCCCTACCCTGGGGCCAACGTCCTGACTTTC. Translation: CASSDDRAPYPGANVLTF.

This chain joins TRBV6-5 and TRBJ2-7; 10 bases match TRBD1. The CDR3 runs 13 residues. V dropped 11 bases and J dropped 1; count of bases not matched to a gene: 5. Germline V gene sequence: CDR1 MNHEY, CDR2 SVGAGI. The CDR3 nucleotides are TGTGCCGCCCGGGACAGGGGTTCCTACGAGCAGTACTTC. Translated: CAARDRGSYEQYF.

There are a few counts of this clone. This chain joins TRBV5-4 and TRBJ1-2, with 8 bases matching TRBD1. The length of the CDR3 is 15 residues. The germline CDR1 and CDR2 sequences are SGHNT and YYREEE (reference sequence). V trimming: 0 bases; J trimming: 4 bases; junction bases outside the gene matches: 5. The CDR3 sequence: CASSLGQGIAYGYTF. The CDR3 DNA is TGTGCCAGCAGCTTGGGACAGGGGATTGCCTATGGCTACACCTTC.

The chain recombines TRBV5-8 with TRBJ1-3; the D is unclear. Germline lookup yields CDR1 SGHTS and CDR2 YDEGEE. The CDR3 is 15 amino acids. Trimming removed 0 bases from V and 0 bases from J, with 7 bases in between. The CDR3 region is CASSLGSGSGNTIYF. CDR3 sequence (DNA): TGTGCCAGCAGCTTGGGATCCGGCTCTGGAAACACCATATATTTT.

J is TRBJ2-5 and V is TRBV5-4; 14 nucleotides match TRBD2. From germline, CDR1 is SGHNT and CDR2 YYREEE (reference sequence). The CDR3 covers 19 residues. V lost 0 bases, J lost 2 bases, and 9 bases stayed unmatched. CDR3 nucleotide sequence: TGTGCCAGCAGCTTGGGGGGACTAGCGGGAGCGAGCCCACAAGAGACCCAGTACTTC. Amino acid sequence: CASSLGGLAGASPQETQYF.

The chain combines TRBV23-1 with TRBJ1-1, with D possibly matching TRBD1 (5 bases). TRBV23-1 is treated as an ORF (open reading frame) with a function not yet certain. V was clipped by 0 bases and J by 2 bases, with 22 bases between them. The CDR3 spans 19 residues. The CDR3 spells CASSQSWAGPNQNNTEAFF. The CDR3, as DNA: TGCGCCAGCAGTCAATCGTGGGCAGGGCCGAATCAGAATAACACTGAAGCTTTCTTT.

The rearrangement joins TRBV30 to TRBJ1-3; the D is unclear. V gave up 2 bases and J gave up 0 bases, with 5 bases separating them. Per the germline V gene, CDR1 is GTSNPN and CDR2 is SVGIG (reference sequence). The CDR3 is made up of 13 amino acids. This chain's CDR3 is CAWSTDSGNTIYF. In DNA, the CDR3 is TGTGCCTGGAGTACAGACTCTGGAAACACCATATATTTT.

The genes are TRBV5-1 and TRBJ2-3, with a possible D match to TRBD2 (6 bases). The V gene's germline CDR1 is SGHRS and CDR2 YFSETQ. The CDR3 is 13 residues long. V was trimmed by 4 bases and J by 4 bases, leaving 10 bases between them. The CDR3 region has the DNA TGCGCCAGCAGCGCCACTAGCTCAGATACGCAGTATTTT. It yields the protein CASSATSSDTQYF.

This clone was recorded a few times. This chain links TRBV6-1 with TRBJ2-7; D possibly corresponds to TRBD2 (6 bases). This CDR3 comprises 15 residues. CDR1 is MNHNS, CDR2 SASEGT, per germline. The V gene lost 4 bases and the J gene lost 2 bases, with 15 bases spanning the gap. Here the CDR3 DNA reads TGTGCCAGCAGTGCATGGGACTCTTCCGCCTACGAGCAGTACTTC. Translation gives CASSAWDSSAYEQYF.

V gene TRBV6-5 combines with J gene TRBJ1-6; no clear D. The ends were cut back, 6 bases at V and 9 bases at J, with 18 bases in the middle. This CDR3 has 15 residues. The germline V gene encodes CDR1 MNHEY and CDR2 SVGAGI. CDR3 sequence reads: CASSPRGHGTSPLHF. The CDR3 DNA reads as TGTGCCAGCAGCCCCAGAGGCCATGGAACTTCACCCCTCCACTTT.

The chain couples TRBV23-1 to TRBJ2-5; D possibly corresponds to TRBD2 (6 bases). TRBV23-1 is designated an ORF whose function remains uncertain. Between the trimmed V and J ends, which lost 2 bases and 5 bases, there was a span of 24 bases. CDR3 length equals 18 residues. The CDR3 spells CASSQTAIIGGTGETQYF. The CDR3 DNA follows: TGCGCCAGCAGTCAAACAGCTATAATCGGAGGGACGGGCGAGACCCAGTACTTC.

This chain joins TRBV18 and TRBJ1-3, with TRBD1 matching over 10 bases. The J segment lost 2 bases and the V segment lost 0 bases, leaving 4 bases of the junction unmatched. Germline V lookup: CDR1 KGHSH, CDR2 LQKENI. The CDR3 has 17 residues. CDR3 region: CASSPPRTGGTGNTIYF. DNA of the CDR3: TGTGCCAGCTCACCACCGAGGACAGGGGGAACTGGAAACACCATATATTTT. The full variable domain, its missing parts supplied by reference TRBV18 and TRBJ1-3, is NAGVMQNPRHLVRRRGQEARLRCSPMKGHSHVYWYRQLPEEGLKFMVYLQKENIIDESGMPKERFSAEFPKEGPSILRIQQVVRGDSAAYFCASSPPRTGGTGNTIYFGEGSWLTVV.

J is TRBJ1-4 and V is TRBV7-2; TRBD1 matches 8 bases. V was clipped by 5 bases and J by 8 bases; unmatched bases: 7. The CDR3 length is 14 residues. Germline loops: CDR1 SGHTA, CDR2 FQGNSA. The CDR3 nucleotides are TGTGCCAGCAGCGCGGACAGGGTAAAGGAAAAACTGTTTTTT. Its translation: CASSADRVKEKLFF.

The chain couples TRBV27 to TRBJ1-1; D remains ambiguous. V was trimmed by 5 bases and J by 3 bases, leaving 13 bases between them. The CDR3 extends over 14 amino acids. Germline CDR1 and CDR2: MNHEY and SMNVEV (reference sequence). The CDR3 protein is CASSPPGGYTEAFF. In nucleotides, the CDR3 is TGTGCCAGCAGTCCCCCGGGAGGTTACACTGAAGCTTTCTTT.

The chain combines TRBV19 with TRBJ1-5, with 10 bases lining up with TRBD1. This CDR3 is built from 15 residues. The germline gives CDR1 LNHDA, CDR2 SQIVND (reference sequence). After removal of 3 bases from V and 7 bases from J, the junction contained 6 bases not matched to a gene. The CDR3 spells CASSIMGQGLQPQHF. The CDR3 bases are TGTGCCAGTAGTATTATGGGACAGGGGTTGCAGCCCCAGCATTTT.

As concerns this clone: A junction end diverges from the germline sequence, so it may reflect a read error. J is TRBJ1-1 and V is TRBV4-1; D not certain. Germline V gives CDR1 MGHRA, CDR2 YSYEKL. This CDR3 has 13 residues. This chain's CDR3 is CASSQGEAAARNF. CDR3 in DNA: TGCGCCAGCAGCCAAGGTGAGGCCGCTGCTCGAAACTTT.

The rearrangement uses TRBV28 and TRBJ2-5; 7 bases map to TRBD2. The CDR3 has 14 residues. Losses at the gene ends were 5 bases for V and 4 bases for J; bases not matched to a gene: 7. The V gene's germline CDR1 is MDHEN and CDR2 SYDVKM. For the CDR3, the DNA is TGTGCCAGCAGTCCCCACACGGGAGGAGAGACCCAGTACTTC. Translating gives CASSPHTGGETQYF.

This clone was observed once. This chain uses TRBV5-3 with TRBJ2-4; 9 bases map to TRBD1. TRBV5-3 is an open reading frame, and its role is uncertain. The CDR3 has 16 amino acids. The V segment lost 4 bases and the J segment 2 bases; nucleotides outside the gene matches: 7. CDR3 protein: CARSRRDRESKNIQYF. DNA of the CDR3: TGTGCCAGAAGCCGAAGGGACAGGGAATCCAAAAACATTCAGTACTTC.

The J gene is TRBJ1-2, the V gene TRBV6-5; 8 bases align to TRBD1. V lost 6 bases to trimming and J lost 8 bases; unmatched junction nucleotides: 14. The CDR3 spans 15 residues. CDR1 is MNHEY, CDR2 SVGAGI, per germline. In DNA form, the CDR3 reads TGTGCCAGCAGCCAGGTCCAGGGGGCCCCTAAAGGCTACACCTTC. Its protein is CASSQVQGAPKGYTF.

The chain links TRBV19 to TRBJ2-7; D is possibly TRBD1 (6 bases). Germline V gene sequence: CDR1 LNHDA, CDR2 SQIVND (reference sequence). Trimming left V 2 bases short and J 3 bases short, with 11 bases between. This CDR3 contains 14 residues. CDR3 nucleotide sequence: TGTGCCAGTAGTATAAGCGGACAGAACTACGAGCAGTACTTC. It codes for CASSISGQNYEQYF.

The chain is built from TRBV7-2 and TRBJ2-7; 11 bases are a match to TRBD1. Looked up from germline, CDR1 is SGHTA and CDR2 is FQGNSA. The J segment lost 8 bases and the V segment lost 5 bases, leaving 11 bases of the junction unmatched. The CDR3 extends over 15 amino acids. The CDR3 DNA is TGTGCCAGCAGCCTCGTCCGGGACAGGGGGGGTAAGCAGTACTTC. Its protein product is CASSLVRDRGGKQYF.

CDR3 bases: TGTGCCAGCAGCACTGGGACTTCCTCGGGCACCAGGGAGCAGTTCTTC. It translates to CASSTGTSSGTREQFF. This chain joins TRBV5-4 and TRBJ2-1; possible D gene TRBD2, 6 bases. Germline V gene sequence: CDR1 SGHNT, CDR2 YYREEE (reference sequence). The CDR3 sequence is 16 residues long. Trimming took 4 bases from V and 10 from J, leaving 24 bases between them.

V usage is TRBV7-9 and J usage is TRBJ2-7; no firm D call. Germline V gene lookup returns CDR1 SEHNR and CDR2 FQNEAQ (reference sequence). The CDR3 sequence is 14 residues long. Trimming removed 2 bases at V and 2 bases at J, with 10 bases between. This CDR3 is CASSLSLVTYEQYF. In nucleotides, the CDR3 is TGTGCCAGCAGCTTATCCTTAGTCACCTACGAGCAGTACTTC.

CDR3 protein: CASSTGQGAWNEQFF. The CDR3 nucleotides are TGTGCCAGCAGCACCGGACAGGGGGCATGGAATGAGCAGTTCTTC. V and J are TRBV7-2 and TRBJ2-1; TRBD1 matches 11 bases. The junction had 7 bases not matched to a gene; V was cut back by 5 bases and J by 7 bases. The CDR3 is 15 amino acids. The germline CDR1 and CDR2 sequences are SGHTA and FQGNSA. Supplemented by reference TRBV7-2 and TRBJ2-1, the full variable domain reads GAGVSQSPSNKVTEKGKDVELRCDPISGHTALYWYRQSLGQGLEFLIYFQGNSAPDKSGLPSDRFSAERTGGSVSTLTIQRTQQEDSAVYLCASSTGQGAWNEQFFGPGTRLTVL.

The chain couples TRBV4-2 to TRBJ2-7; TRBD1 agrees at 11 bases. The junction had 6 bases not matched to a gene; V was cut back by 3 bases and J by 2 bases. The germline V gene encodes CDR1 LGHNA and CDR2 YNFKEQ. This CDR3 is 16 amino acids long. In nucleotides, the CDR3 is TGTGCCAGCAGCCAGGCTCGGGGACAGGGGGCCTACGAGCAGTACTTC. Encoded protein: CASSQARGQGAYEQYF.

V usage is TRBV5-4 and J usage is TRBJ2-5; D may be TRBD2 (5 bases). Germline CDR1 is SGHNT and CDR2 is YYREEE (reference sequence). The CDR3 sequence is 13 residues long. Trimming removed 1 base at V and 4 bases at J, with 8 bases between. The CDR3 DNA reads as TGTGCCAGCAGCTTGAATCGGGGAGAGACCCAGTACTTC. Translated: CASSLNRGETQYF.

This clone was detected only once. The CDR3 region has the DNA TGCGCCAGCAGCAACTCAGGGCAGCCCACAGATACGCAGTATTTT. Translating gives CASSNSGQPTDTQYF. The chain couples TRBV5-1 to TRBJ2-3, with a possible D match to TRBD1 (5 bases). This CDR3 is built from 15 residues. Trimming removed 4 bases from V and 2 bases from J, with 14 bases in between. Looked up from germline, CDR1 is SGHRS and CDR2 is YFSETQ.

The chain uses TRBV23-1 and TRBJ2-7; D remains ambiguous. TRBV23-1 is an ORF; its function is uncertain. The CDR3 runs 14 residues. V shed 0 bases and J shed 3 bases, with 9 bases lying between them. CDR3 in amino acids: CASSQSPGNYEQYF. As DNA, the CDR3 is TGCGCCAGCAGTCAATCGCCAGGAAACTACGAGCAGTACTTC.

The chain has TRBV5-1 and TRBJ2-7; TRBD2 agrees at 10 bases. This CDR3 has 16 residues. Trimming at V came to 4 bases and at J to 6 bases, leaving 13 bases not matched to a gene. Germline V gives CDR1 SGHRS, CDR2 YFSETQ. CDR3: CASSPRTSGIKTEQYF. For the CDR3, the DNA is TGCGCCAGCAGCCCTCGGACTAGCGGAATCAAAACCGAGCAGTACTTC.

This chain connects TRBV28 to TRBJ1-1; tentative D call: TRBD1 (6 bases). Trimming took 5 bases from V and 1 from J, leaving 14 bases between them. CDR1 and CDR2 (germline): MDHEN, SYDVKM. The length of the CDR3 is 15 residues. The CDR3 loop reads CASSRTGQSNTEAFF. The CDR3 coding sequence is TGTGCCAGCAGTCGGACCGGACAGTCGAACACTGAAGCTTTCTTT.